This is a list of T cell receptor beta chains from one sample in a study of blood T cell repertoires in COVID-19. Here immunoSEQ multiplex PCR was the method, and the copy in TCRdb shows in-frame clones only, minus some. The sample has fewer than 250,000 clones, roughly 85% seen once; the top ten hold approximately 4.8%. Sequences were obtained from PBMCs or T cells enriched from blood (not recorded which). These receptors all stem from a woman in her 50s who had been exposed to COVID-19. Each CDR3 is given with its conserved first and last residue. D genes are given only for firm matches.

V gene: TRBV5-6; D gene: TRBD1; J gene: TRBJ1-5; CDR3 protein: CASSLATGGVSQPQHF; CDR3 DNA: TGTGCCAGCAGCTTGGCGACAGGGGGGGTGAGTCAGCCCCAGCATTTT
V gene: TRBV7-5; D gene: NA; J gene: TRBJ2-1; CDR3 protein: CVRSLAHPGTGDGNEQFF; CDR3 DNA: TGTGTCAGAAGCTTAGCGCACCCCGGGACAGGGGACGGCAATGAGCAGTTCTTC
V gene: TRBV5-1; D gene: NA; J gene: TRBJ1-1; CDR3 protein: CASSLAAGEAFF; CDR3 DNA: TGCGCCAGCAGCTTGGCCGCGGGTGAAGCTTTCTTT
V gene: TRBV5-6; D gene: TRBD1; J gene: TRBJ1-6; CDR3 protein: CASSLARDSNSPLHF; CDR3 DNA: TGTGCCAGCAGCTTGGCCCGGGACAGTAATTCACCCCTCCACTTT
V gene: TRBV21-1; D gene: NA; J gene: TRBJ2-3; CDR3 protein: CASSKERGRYLQDTQYF; CDR3 DNA: TGTGCCAGCAGCAAAGAAAGGGGCAGGTATTTACAGGATACGCAGTATTTT
V gene: TRBV11-2; D gene: TRBD2; J gene: TRBJ2-1; CDR3 protein: CASSLVLPGLAGENEQFF; CDR3 DNA: TGTGCCAGCAGCTTAGTCCTTCCGGGACTAGCGGGGGAAAATGAGCAGTTCTTC
V gene: TRBV6-5; D gene: NA; J gene: TRBJ1-2; CDR3 protein: CASSSSGSGYTF; CDR3 DNA: TGTGCCAGCAGTTCATCGGGTAGCGGCTACACCTTC
V gene: TRBV21-1; D gene: NA; J gene: TRBJ1-2; CDR3 protein: CASSILGGHYGYTF; CDR3 DNA: TGTGCCAGCAGCATCCTGGGGGGGCACTATGGCTACACCTTC
V gene: TRBV29-1; D gene: TRBD2; J gene: TRBJ2-5; CDR3 protein: CSVRGGWVETQYF; CDR3 DNA: TGCAGCGTGAGGGGAGGGTGGGTAGAGACCCAGTACTTC
V gene: TRBV30; D gene: TRBD2; J gene: TRBJ2-2; CDR3 protein: CAGTPRRGGPPGRTGELFF; CDR3 DNA: TGTGCCGGGACCCCAAGGCGGGGGGGCCCCCCTGGGCGGACCGGGGAGCTGTTTTTT
V gene: TRBV4-2; D gene: NA; J gene: TRBJ1-4; CDR3 protein: CASSQFDTGPNEKLFF; CDR3 DNA: TGTGCCAGCAGCCAGTTCGATACGGGTCCTAATGAAAAACTGTTTTTT
V gene: TRBV4-1; D gene: TRBD1; J gene: TRBJ1-1; CDR3 protein: CASSQGLQGATEAFF; CDR3 DNA: TGCGCCAGCAGCCAAGGTCTACAGGGGGCCACTGAAGCTTTCTTT
V gene: TRBV7-2; D gene: NA; J gene: TRBJ2-5; CDR3 protein: CASSLGGKVGETQYF; CDR3 DNA: TGTGCCAGCAGCTTAGGAGGGAAAGTTGGAGAGACCCAGTACTTC
V gene: TRBV30; D gene: NA; J gene: TRBJ1-4; CDR3 protein: CAWSVAGREKLFF; CDR3 DNA: TGTGCCTGGAGTGTAGCAGGGCGCGAAAAACTGTTTTTT
V gene: TRBV19; D gene: NA; J gene: TRBJ1-1; CDR3 protein: CASSPQTAYMNTEAFF; CDR3 DNA: TGTGCCAGTAGTCCACAGACAGCCTACATGAACACTGAAGCTTTCTTT
V gene: TRBV2; D gene: NA; J gene: TRBJ2-7; CDR3 protein: CASSENRDSYEQYF; CDR3 DNA: TGTGCCAGCAGTGAGAACAGGGACTCCTACGAGCAGTACTTC